This T cell receptor (beta chain) is from a study of T cell responses to AZD1222 COVID-19 vaccine. Study conclusions and caveats: The study identified only five or six AZD1222 recipients as seropositive at baseline.

TCRdb's copy holds only in-frame clones and misses some; the assay was immunoSEQ multiplex PCR. The data contain about 88,000 clones, roughly nine tenths of them singletons. Trimming removed 1 base from V and 1 base from J, with 14 bases in between. Germline V gives CDR1 SGDLS, CDR2 YYNGEE. The CDR3 covers 17 residues. To note about this clone: No antigen is known for it.

V gene TRBV9 combines with J gene TRBJ2-2; possibly TRBD1 for D (6 bases). This TCR was sampled from an adult in good health. Sequences were derived from peripheral blood, sampled on day 0 of AZD1222 vaccination. CDR3 DNA: TGTGCCAGCAGCGTAAGGGTCCAGGGGCAGAACACCGGGGAGCTGTTTTTT. As protein: CASSVRVQGQNTGELFF.